What follows are 14 T cell receptor beta chains derived from one specimen sequenced in a study of beta chain features in type 1 diabetes. Since all of the isolated RNA was reverse transcribed, expressed TCRB transcripts were what got sequenced. Sequencing was performed with immunoSEQ multiplex PCR; in TCRdb, only in-frame clones are kept and a portion is missing. The table has under 800,000 clones, about a sixth seen once. The specimen sequenced was naive CD4+ T cells from blood. Source of these receptors: a man aged 18-30 years in good health.

The gene calls are TRBV2 and TRBJ2-7, with 13 bases that match TRBD2. The CDR3 has 15 residues. The germline gives CDR1 SNHLY, CDR2 FYNNEI. The J segment lost 4 bases and the V segment lost 6 bases, leaving 6 bases of the junction unmatched. The CDR3 DNA follows: TGTGCCAGCAGGGCCGAACTAGCGGGAGGGTACGAGCAGTACTTC. Its translation is CASRAELAGGYEQYF. Looking up the rest from reference TRBV2 and TRBJ2-7 gives the full variable domain: EPEVTQTPSHQVTQMGQEVILRCVPISNHLYFYWYRQILGQKVEFLVSFYNNEISEKSEIFDDQFSVERPDGSNFTLKIRSTKLEDSAMYFCASRAELAGGYEQYFGPGTRLTVT.

This clone was seen more than once but under ten times. Here the CDR3 reads CASSLLKVNTEAFF. Here the CDR3 DNA reads TGTGCCAGCAGCCTACTCAAAGTGAACACTGAAGCTTTCTTT. This chain links TRBV28 with TRBJ1-1; D is uncertain. V was cut by 6 bases and J by 0 bases, with 11 bases left in between. The germline CDR1 and CDR2 sequences are MDHEN and SYDVKM. The CDR3 totals 14 residues.

This clone has just a few counts. The chain joins TRBV7-2 to TRBJ1-1, with D uncertain. Per the germline V gene, CDR1 is SGHTA and CDR2 is FQGNSA. V lost 0 bases and J 0 bases, leaving 8 bases between the germline ends. The length of the CDR3 is 15 residues. CDR3 sequence reads: CASSLASGLNTEAFF. The CDR3 region has the DNA TGTGCCAGCAGCTTAGCCTCCGGCCTGAACACTGAAGCTTTCTTT.

The rearrangement uses TRBV5-6 and TRBJ1-5; D is unresolved. CDR1 and CDR2 from the germline V gene are SGHDT and YYEEEE. This CDR3 spans 14 amino acids. V was shortened by 0 bases and J by 10 bases, with 14 bases between the two germline ends. CDR3 sequence: CASSLAGFGNPQHF. The CDR3 nucleotides are TGTGCCAGCAGCTTGGCCGGGTTTGGTAACCCCCAGCATTTT.

This rearrangement joins TRBV4-1 to TRBJ1-2; D gene unclear. The V and J ends lost 2 bases and 4 bases respectively, with 14 bases between them. The CDR3 covers 15 residues. Germline CDR1 is MGHRA and CDR2 is YSYEKL. The CDR3 DNA reads as TGCGCCAGCAGCCAAAATCCTTTGAGGCCCTATGGCTACACCTTC. This encodes CASSQNPLRPYGYTF.

In the case of this clone: A read error may explain this, as a much larger clone is one base away. This chain connects TRBV5-4 to TRBJ1-3; D uncertain. Germline V gene sequence: CDR1 SGHNT, CDR2 YYREEE (reference sequence). This CDR3 is 11 amino acids long. The V gene lost 2 bases and the J gene lost 6 bases, with 3 bases spanning the gap. The CDR3 DNA follows: TGTGCCAGCAGCTTCGAAAACACCATATATTTT. Its translation is CASSFENTIYF.

A few counts support this clone. V is TRBV25-1 and J is TRBJ1-1, with D hard to call. This CDR3 comprises 15 residues. Germline values: CDR1 MGHDK, CDR2 SYGVNS. V was trimmed by 1 base and J by 0 bases, leaving 9 bases between them. This CDR3 reads CASSELNGMNTEAFF. In nucleotides, the CDR3 is TGTGCCAGCAGTGAATTGAACGGCATGAACACTGAAGCTTTCTTT.

Only a few counts were recorded for this clone. This rearrangement joins TRBV7-2 to TRBJ2-5; D is perhaps TRBD1 (6 bases). From germline, CDR1 is SGHTA and CDR2 FQGNSA. This CDR3 has 14 amino acids. V lost 5 bases to trimming and J lost 5 bases, with 15 bases between them. CDR3 sequence reads: CASSNSWGRETQYF. CDR3 nucleotide sequence: TGTGCCAGCAGCAATTCCTGGGGGCGGGAGACCCAGTACTTC.

As regards this clone: Other nucleotide sequences in the sample specify the same CDR3. CDR3 protein: CASSQEEGSNQPQHF. The DNA of the CDR3 is TGCGCCAGCAGCCAAGAAGAAGGTAGCAATCAGCCCCAGCATTTT. The chain carries TRBV4-3 and TRBJ1-5; D remains unclear. The CDR3 is 15 amino acids. With 0 bases removed from V and 0 bases from J, the gap between germline ends came to 6 bases. From germline, CDR1 is LGHNA and CDR2 YSLEER.

V usage is TRBV7-9 and J usage is TRBJ2-7; a weak D match, TRBD1 (6 bases). CDR3 length: 15 amino acids. Trimming removed 5 bases from V and 0 bases from J, with 14 bases in between. Germline V CDR1 and CDR2: SEHNR, FQNEAQ (reference sequence). DNA of the CDR3: TGTGCCAGCAGCCCGGCTAGGGGGAGCTCCTACGAGCAGTACTTC. This codes for CASSPARGSSYEQYF.

The chain links TRBV15 to TRBJ1-1, with D perhaps matching TRBD1 (5 bases). Trimming took 0 bases from V and 3 from J, leaving 11 bases between them. In germline, CDR1 is LNHNV, CDR2 YYDKDF (reference sequence). There are 15 residues in the CDR3. The CDR3 loop reads CATSRDPQGDTEAFF. In nucleotides, the CDR3 is TGTGCCACCAGCAGAGATCCCCAGGGAGACACTGAAGCTTTCTTT.

This clone was seen a few times. The chain carries TRBV4-2 and TRBJ2-7, with 7 bases that match TRBD1. This CDR3 is 16 amino acids long. V was pared by 0 bases and J by 2 bases, with 7 bases of the junction left unmatched. In germline, CDR1 is LGHNA, CDR2 YNFKEQ. The CDR3 reads CASSQDPMQGAYEQYF. In DNA form, the CDR3 reads TGTGCCAGCAGCCAAGATCCGATGCAGGGGGCCTACGAGCAGTACTTC.

This clone was seen a single time. This chain uses TRBV6-4 with TRBJ1-2, with D unclear. The V end was cut by 4 bases, the J end by 8 bases, with 14 bases between. Germline loops: CDR1 MRHNA, CDR2 SNTAGT. This CDR3 region has 13 residues. The CDR3 DNA reads as TGTGCCAGCAGTGTGAGCCCCTCTGGGGGCTACACCTTC. Encoded protein: CASSVSPSGGYTF.

The chain combines TRBV7-2 with TRBJ1-2; D is possibly TRBD1 (6 bases). The ends were cut back, 2 bases at V and 4 bases at J, with 11 bases in the middle. The CDR3 has 14 residues. The germline V gene encodes CDR1 SGHTA and CDR2 FQGNSA. CDR3 residues: CASSLSDSFYGYTF. CDR3 coding DNA: TGTGCCAGCAGCTTATCGGACAGTTTCTATGGCTACACCTTC. The full variable domain, rest sourced from reference TRBV7-2 and TRBJ1-2, is GAGVSQSPSNKVTEKGKDVELRCDPISGHTALYWYRQSLGQGLEFLIYFQGNSAPDKSGLPSDRFSAERTGGSVSTLTIQRTQQEDSAVYLCASSLSDSFYGYTFGSGTRLTVV.